These 13 T cell receptor beta chains were sequenced from one sample in a study of blood T cell repertoires in COVID-19. Sequencing was performed with immunoSEQ multiplex PCR; in TCRdb, only in-frame clones are kept and a portion is missing. This sample has a few hundred thousand clones; around 90% occur once, and the top ten carry roughly 6.3%. The sequenced material came from peripheral blood. These receptor sequences come from a woman in her 50s with COVID-19, enrolled during active disease.

This clone turned up a few times. The rearrangement uses TRBV4-1 and TRBJ2-3, with a tentative D call TRBD2 (5 bases). The CDR3 extends over 14 amino acids. Trimming took off 1 base at V and 7 bases at J, with 12 bases between the two ends. CDR1 and CDR2 from the germline V gene are MGHRA and YSYEKL. This CDR3 is CASSQATPGYTQYF. Written as DNA, the CDR3 is TGCGCCAGCAGCCAAGCAACACCGGGATATACGCAGTATTTT.

The gene calls are TRBV7-2 and TRBJ2-7; D ambiguous. V was pared by 3 bases and J by 2 bases, with 11 bases between. Germline V gene data show CDR1 as SGHTA and CDR2 as FQGNSA. The CDR3 runs to 14 residues. In DNA, the CDR3 is TGTGCCAGCAGCTTCTTAGGCGGCGCCTACGAGCAGTACTTC. Translation gives CASSFLGGAYEQYF. The whole variable domain, filled in from reference TRBV7-2 and TRBJ2-7, reads GAGVSQSPSNKVTEKGKDVELRCDPISGHTALYWYRQSLGQGLEFLIYFQGNSAPDKSGLPSDRFSAERTGGSVSTLTIQRTQQEDSAVYLCASSFLGGAYEQYFGPGTRLTVT.

The genes are TRBV6-2 or TRBV6-3 and TRBJ2-1; D is undetermined. The CDR3 spans 16 residues. Deletions cut 0 bases from V and 5 bases from J, with 14 bases between. The V gene's germline CDR1 is MNHEY and CDR2 SVGEGT. The CDR3 region is CASSYSLARTNNEQFF. The CDR3 region has the DNA TGTGCCAGCAGTTACTCGTTGGCCAGAACAAACAATGAGCAGTTCTTC.

V usage is TRBV5-1 and J usage is TRBJ1-5; a possible D gene is TRBD1 (6 bases). The CDR3 covers 13 residues. With 5 bases removed from V and 4 bases from J, the gap between germline ends came to 10 bases. Per the germline V gene, CDR1 is SGHRS and CDR2 is YFSETQ. DNA of the CDR3: TGCGCCAGCAGAGACAGGCCGAATCAGCCCCAGCATTTT. Protein product: CASRDRPNQPQHF.

The rearrangement uses TRBV18 and TRBJ2-7; D unclear. Germline values: CDR1 KGHSH, CDR2 LQKENI. The V and J ends lost 2 bases and 3 bases respectively, with 8 bases between them. This CDR3 is built from 13 residues. The CDR3 protein is CASSPSLNYEQYF. CDR3 nucleotide sequence: TGTGCCAGCTCACCATCTTTAAACTACGAGCAGTACTTC.

This chain links TRBV30 with TRBJ1-1; 7 bases are a match to TRBD1. Germline V CDR1 and CDR2: GTSNPN, SVGIG (reference sequence). V lost 8 bases to trimming and J lost 5 bases; unmatched junction nucleotides: 8. This CDR3 has 12 amino acids. The CDR3 DNA reads as TGTGCCGGGGCCCCACAGGGGACTGAAGCTTTCTTT. As protein: CAGAPQGTEAFF.

This clone appeared once. V gene TRBV18 combines with J gene TRBJ2-3; 7 bases agree with TRBD1. V lost 3 bases to trimming and J lost 1 base; unmatched junction nucleotides: 4. This CDR3 region has 15 residues. Germline V CDR1 and CDR2: KGHSH, LQKENI. The CDR3 region is CASSPRTGRTDTQYF. CDR3 sequence (DNA): TGTGCCAGCTCACCCCGGACAGGCCGCACAGATACGCAGTATTTT.

The chain recombines TRBV25-1 with TRBJ1-1; 7 bases are shared with TRBD1. Germline loops: CDR1 MGHDK, CDR2 SYGVNS. This CDR3 is 12 amino acids long. The trim removed 2 bases at V and 8 bases at J, leaving 2 bases unmatched. CDR3 nucleotide sequence: TGTGCCAGCAGTGAAAACAGGGGAGAAGCTTTCTTT. As protein: CASSENRGEAFF.

Concerning this clone: The sample contains more than one DNA sequence encoding this CDR3. The J gene is TRBJ2-5, the V gene TRBV7-2; 14 bases line up with TRBD2. Per germline, CDR1 SGHTA and CDR2 FQGNSA. The ends lost 5 bases at V and 2 bases at J; junction bases unmatched: 4. The CDR3 has 16 residues. The CDR3 DNA reads as TGTGCCAGCAGCCCGAGACTAGCGGGAGGGCAAGAGACCCAGTACTTC. It specifies CASSPRLAGGQETQYF.

This clone was seen a few times. This chain uses TRBV14 with TRBJ2-3; 11 nucleotides agree with TRBD2. The germline V gene encodes CDR1 SGHDN and CDR2 FVKESK. V was pared by 3 bases and J by 3 bases, with 5 bases of the junction left unmatched. This CDR3 is built from 16 residues. CDR3 residues: CASSQIRLAGTDTQYF. The CDR3 region has the DNA TGTGCCAGCAGCCAGATAAGACTAGCGGGAACAGATACGCAGTATTTT.

The genes are TRBV7-6 and TRBJ2-1; possible D gene TRBD1, 6 bases. The CDR3 has 11 amino acids. V was shortened by 5 bases and J by 9 bases, with 8 bases between the two germline ends. In germline, CDR1 is SGHVS, CDR2 FNYEAQ. The CDR3 region has the DNA TGTGCCAGCAGCGGACAGCTTGAGCAGTTCTTC. Protein: CASSGQLEQFF. Supplemented by reference TRBV7-6 and TRBJ2-1, the full variable domain reads GAGVSQSPRYKVTKRGQDVALRCDPISGHVSLYWYRQALGQGPEFLTYFNYEAQQDKSGLPNDRFSAERPEGSISTLTIQRTEQRDSAMYRCASSGQLEQFFGPGTRLTVL.

The V call is TRBV30, the J call TRBJ2-3; 12 nucleotides agree with TRBD2. J lost 5 bases, V lost 5 bases, and 5 bases had no gene match. The CDR3 has 14 residues. The V gene's germline CDR1 is GTSNPN and CDR2 SVGIG (reference sequence). The CDR3 sequence: CAWDRTSGVDTQYF. Here the CDR3 DNA reads TGTGCCTGGGATAGGACTAGCGGGGTAGATACGCAGTATTTT.

Regarding this clone: A read error may produce the germline difference seen at one junction end. The V call is TRBV15, the J call TRBJ2-1, with 7 bases lining up with TRBD2. The germline gives CDR1 LNHNV, CDR2 YYDKDF (reference sequence). The length of the CDR3 is 16 residues. The CDR3 nucleotides read TGTGCCACCACCAGACTCAGCGGGGCCGACTACAATGAGCAGTTCTTC. This encodes CATTRLSGADYNEQFF. Full variable domain (missing parts from reference TRBV15 and TRBJ2-1): DAMVIQNPRYQVTQFGKPVTLSCSQTLNHNVMYWYQQKSSQAPKLLFHYYDKDFNNEADTPDNFQSRRPNTSFCFLDIRSPGLGDTAMYLCATTRLSGADYNEQFFGPGTRLTVL.